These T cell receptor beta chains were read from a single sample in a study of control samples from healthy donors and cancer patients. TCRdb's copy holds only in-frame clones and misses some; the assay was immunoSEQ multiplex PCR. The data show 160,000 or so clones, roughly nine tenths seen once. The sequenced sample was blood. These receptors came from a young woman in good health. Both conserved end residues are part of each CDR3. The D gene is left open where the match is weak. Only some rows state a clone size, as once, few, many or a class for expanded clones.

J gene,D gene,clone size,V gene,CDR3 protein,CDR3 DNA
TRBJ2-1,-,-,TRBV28,CASSSGASGEQFF,TGTGCCAGCAGTTCTGGGGCGAGTGGTGAGCAGTTCTTC
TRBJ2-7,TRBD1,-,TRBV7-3,CASSPRGGQGWNEQYF,TGTGCCAGCAGCCCACGGGGTGGACAGGGATGGAACGAGCAGTACTTC
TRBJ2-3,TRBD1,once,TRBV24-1,CATSDTTGGTHRTQYF,TGTGCCACCAGTGATACGACAGGGGGCACCCATCGGACGCAGTATTTT
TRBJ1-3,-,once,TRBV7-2,CASSLWGARGNTIYF,TGTGCCAGCAGCTTGTGGGGGGCGCGAGGAAACACCATATATTTT
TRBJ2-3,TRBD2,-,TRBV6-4,CASSDGLEEDTQYF,TGTGCCAGCAGTGACGGACTAGAGGAGGATACGCAGTATTTT
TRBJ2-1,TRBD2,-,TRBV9,CASSVGGAGALNEQFF,TGTGCCAGCAGCGTAGGGGGAGCGGGAGCCCTCAATGAGCAGTTCTTC
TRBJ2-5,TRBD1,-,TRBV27,CASSAQGPETQYF,TGTGCCAGCAGTGCACAGGGGCCGGAGACCCAGTACTTC
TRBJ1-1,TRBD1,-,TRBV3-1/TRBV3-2,CASSQQGAYTEAFF,TGTGCCAGCAGCCAACAGGGGGCTTACACTGAAGCTTTCTTT
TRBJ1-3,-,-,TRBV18,CASHRRNSGNTIYF,TGTGCCAGCCACCGACGGAACTCTGGAAACACCATATATTTT
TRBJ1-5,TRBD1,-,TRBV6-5,CASKETGAVQPQHF,TGTGCCAGCAAAGAGACAGGGGCGGTTCAGCCCCAGCATTTT
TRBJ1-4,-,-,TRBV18,CASSTSEEKLFF,TGTGCCAGCTCAACGAGTGAGGAAAAACTGTTTTTT
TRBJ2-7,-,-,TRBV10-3,CAISPREQYYEQYF,TGTGCCATCAGCCCCCGGGAGCAGTACTACGAGCAGTACTTC
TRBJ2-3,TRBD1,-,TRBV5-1,CASGPGQGSDTQYF,TGCGCCAGCGGACCGGGACAGGGGTCAGATACGCAGTATTTT
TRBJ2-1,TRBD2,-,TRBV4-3,CASSQDASASGRISSYNEQFF,TGCGCCAGCAGCCAAGACGCTTCGGCTAGCGGGAGGATAAGCTCCTACAATGAGCAGTTCTTC
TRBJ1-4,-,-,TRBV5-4,CASSRWGRGEKLFF,TGTGCCAGCTCGCGGTGGGGACGGGGAGAAAAACTGTTTTTT
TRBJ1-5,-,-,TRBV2,CASSGDRQSNQPQHF,TGTGCCAGCAGTGGAGACAGACAAAGCAATCAGCCCCAGCATTTT
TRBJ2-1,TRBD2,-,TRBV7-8,CASSLFRPAGGANEQFF,TGTGCCAGCAGCTTATTCCGGCCGGCGGGAGGGGCTAATGAGCAGTTCTTC
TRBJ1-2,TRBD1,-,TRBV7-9,CASSLVGGAWYGYTF,TGTGCCAGCAGCTTAGTAGGGGGCGCGTGGTATGGCTACACCTTC
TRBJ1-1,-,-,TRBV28,CASRAETGYIMNTEAFF,TGTGCCAGCAGAGCCGAGACAGGTTATATTATGAACACTGAAGCTTTCTTT
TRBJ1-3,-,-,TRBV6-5,CASTTDRISGNTIYF,TGTGCCAGCACCACCGACAGGATCTCTGGAAACACCATATATTTT
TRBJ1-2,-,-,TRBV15,CATSLTGFYGYTF,TGTGCCACCAGCTTAACAGGGTTCTATGGCTACACCTTC
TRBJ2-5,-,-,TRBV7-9,CASSFGREETQYF,TGTGCCAGCAGCTTCGGGCGGGAAGAGACCCAGTACTTC